This TCR beta chain was captured by sequencing in a study of shared clonotypes between healthy human individuals. Study details: CD8 memory received one plate per donor, CD8 naive two, CD4 memory three and CD4 naive three.

An even split of each subset's genomic DNA across several immunoSEQ plates was performed. TCRdb keeps only in-frame clones here, not all; method: immunoSEQ multiplex PCR. The repertoire consists of about 530,000 clones, with 95% to 97% occurring once and the leading ten covering about 0.057%. V lost 1 base and J lost 4, with 8 bases in between. Germline loops: CDR1 SGHNT, CDR2 YYREEE (reference sequence). The CDR3 runs 13 residues. The chain recombines TRBV5-4 with TRBJ1-2; possibly TRBD1 for D (6 bases). This TCR came from a woman in her thirties in good health. Input material: naive CD4+ T cells sorted from blood. Subset given: CD45RA+ positively selected. The CDR3 nucleotides read TGTGCCAGCAGCTTGAACAGGGCCTATGGCTACACCTTC. Protein sequence: CASSLNRAYGYTF.